This entry lists 24 T cell receptor beta chains sequenced from one sample in a study of blood T cells in healthy people across ages. Sample-barcoded 5' priming and a J-beta primer mix drove a second PCR of roughly 6 to 12 cycles. One entry per CDR3 protein, called by TCRdb with MiXCR from the 5' RACE reads. This sample has some 920,000 distinct CDR3 sequences, with 51% found just once. Material for sequencing was blood. The receptors stem from a woman aged 55-75 years in good health.

This clonotype was seen a handful of times. The chain's CDR3 is CSAPRGGNTEAFF. The DNA for the CDR3 is TGCAGTGCTCCCCGTGGCGGGAACACTGAAGCTTTCTTT. V and J are TRBV20-1 and TRBJ1-1, with D uncertain. Germline V gene sequence: CDR1 DFQATT, CDR2 SNEGSKA (reference sequence). This CDR3 region has 13 residues. V was shortened by 5 bases and J by 1 base, with 11 bases between the two germline ends.

In the case of this clonotype: This may be a read error, as it is one base from a much larger clone. The gene calls are TRBV7-8 and TRBJ2-3; no definite D call. The CDR3 spans 15 residues. Germline V CDR1 and CDR2: SGHVS, FQNEAQ. The V and J ends lost 6 bases and 1 base respectively, with 14 bases between them. CDR3 sequence (DNA): TGTGCCAGCAGGTACCTCCGGGTAGGCACAGATACGCAGTATTTT. This translates into CASRYLRVGTDTQYF.

The CDR3 sequence is CATSQVDTDTQYF. DNA for the CDR3: TGCGCCACCTCACAGGTTGACACAGATACGCAGTATTTT. The genes are TRBV4-1 and TRBJ2-3, with a weak D call TRBD1 (5 bases). The CDR3 consists of 13 residues. Germline-derived CDR1 and CDR2 are MGHRA and YSYEKL. V was cut by 10 bases and J by 2 bases, with 13 bases left in between.

As regards this clonotype: The CDR3 end shows no conserved phenylalanine or tryptophan, and so a read error is likely. The rearrangement uses TRBV12-3 or TRBV12-4 and TRBJ2-3; the D call may be TRBD1 or TRBD2 (5 bases each). V shed 8 bases and J shed 4 bases, with 19 bases lying between them. This CDR3 has 15 amino acids. CDR3 bases: TGTGCCAGCGCCGAGGGGTCGATTAGCGCAGATACGCAGTATTCT. This sequence encodes CASAEGSISADTQYS.

This chain joins TRBV10-3 and TRBJ2-5; a weak D match, TRBD1 (6 bases). The CDR3 extends over 16 amino acids. Per germline, CDR1 ENHRY and CDR2 SYGVKD. The V end was cut by 3 bases, the J end by 1 base, with 15 bases between. Here the CDR3 DNA reads TGTGCCATCAGTGAACCGGGACAAGGCCCCCAAGAGACCCAGTACTTC. Amino acid sequence: CAISEPGQGPQETQYF.

As to this clonotype: The junction differs from germline at one of its ends, possibly a read error. As DNA, the CDR3 is TGTGCCAGCTCTCGAATACGGGTGGGGACAGCGGACAATTCACCCCCCCACTTT. As protein: CASSRIRVGTADNSPPHF. V gene TRBV18 combines with J gene TRBJ1-6, with 7 bases matching TRBD1. The CDR3 extends over 18 amino acids. Per the germline V gene, CDR1 is KGHSH and CDR2 is LQKENI.

This sequence joins TRBV12-3 or TRBV12-4 and TRBJ2-1; D unresolved. Trimming shortened V by 3 bases and J by 7 bases, and 10 bases separated the two germline ends. CDR3 length equals 13 residues. The CDR3 DNA sequence: TGTGCCAGCAGTTTTCTCAAGTGGAATGAGCAGTTCTTC. Translating it yields CASSFLKWNEQFF.

The sample holds a few counts of this clonotype. The chain uses TRBV25-1 and TRBJ1-2; 7 bases match TRBD1. The CDR3 has 15 residues. The ends lost 5 bases at V and 5 bases at J; junction bases unmatched: 11. CDR1 MGHDK and CDR2 SYGVNS come from the germline V gene. The CDR3 DNA sequence: TGTGCCAGCAGTAAAGGGTACAGGGGAGTTTATGGCTACACCTTC. This sequence encodes CASSKGYRGVYGYTF.

In the case of this clonotype: Compared with germline, one end of the junction differs, possibly owing to a read error. The CDR3 DNA follows: TGTTCGGCAGGGGGTGATCCAACTAAGAACACCGGGGAGCTGTTTTTT. Its protein is CSAGGDPTKNTGELFF. V and J are TRBV29-1 and TRBJ2-2; 7 bases are shared with TRBD1. From germline, CDR1 is SQVTM and CDR2 ANQGSEA. The CDR3 contains 16 residues.

Turning to this clonotype: The junction and the germline gene differ at one end; a read error may be behind it. This rearrangement joins TRBV9 to TRBJ2-4, with TRBD1 matching 8 bases. The CDR3 consists of 13 residues. Germline loops: CDR1 SGDLS, CDR2 YYNGEE. The CDR3 sequence is CASNVGTGNIQYF. CDR3 in DNA: TGTGCCAGCAACGTAGGGACAGGTAACATTCAGTACTTC.

This clonotype has a handful of counts. J is TRBJ2-4 and V is TRBV6-1, with 8 bases aligning to TRBD1. Germline V gene lookup returns CDR1 MNHNS and CDR2 SASEGT. Losses at the gene ends were 8 bases for V and 7 bases for J; bases not matched to a gene: 4. This CDR3 has 12 residues. The DNA for the CDR3 is TGTGCCAGCTGGACAGGGTGGAACATTCAGTACTTC. Translated: CASWTGWNIQYF.

Concerning this clonotype itself: Sequence at one end of the junction differs from germline and may be a read error. V and J are TRBV3-1 and TRBJ2-4; TRBD2 matches at 11 bases. The CDR3 loop spans 17 amino acids. CDR1 and CDR2 from the germline V gene are LGHDT and YNNKEL (reference sequence). The CDR3 region is CASSQGVSGRATNIQYF. The CDR3 nucleotides are TGTGCCAGCAGCCAGGGGGTTAGCGGGAGGGCCACAAACATTCAGTACTTC.

The chain is built from TRBV20-1 and TRBJ2-1; D unclear. Germline lookup yields CDR1 DFQATT and CDR2 SNEGSKA (reference sequence). Trimming removed 6 bases at V and 0 bases at J, with 12 bases between. There are 14 residues in the CDR3. The CDR3, as DNA: TGCAGTGCGCCACGACGAAGCTCCTACAATGAGCAGTTCTTC. As protein: CSAPRRSSYNEQFF.

This chain links TRBV7-9 with TRBJ2-5; TRBD1 might be the D (5 bases). V lost 3 bases and J 0 bases, leaving 23 bases between the germline ends. The CDR3 is 19 amino acids. Germline V lookup: CDR1 SEHNR, CDR2 FQNEAQ (reference sequence). The CDR3 reads CASSLGLPPRRPYQETQYF. The CDR3 DNA is TGTGCCAGCAGCTTGGGGCTTCCCCCTCGGCGGCCGTACCAAGAGACCCAGTACTTC. The full variable domain, with the rest looked up from reference TRBV7-9 and TRBJ2-5, is DTGVSQNPRHKITKRGQNVTFRCDPISEHNRLYWYRQTLGQGPEFLTYFQNEAQLEKSRLLSDRFSAERPKGSFSTLEIQRTEQGDSAMYLCASSLGLPPRRPYQETQYFGPGTRLLVL.

J is TRBJ2-4 and V is TRBV4-3; D gene uncertain. The ends were cut back, 0 bases at V and 6 bases at J, with 12 bases in the middle. Germline CDR1 reads LGHNA; CDR2 reads YSLEER. The CDR3 contains 15 residues. The CDR3 is CASSQDLGPGNIQYF. The CDR3, as DNA: TGCGCCAGCAGCCAAGATCTTGGGCCGGGAAACATTCAGTACTTC.

The V and J genes are TRBV10-1 and TRBJ2-5; TRBD2 agrees at 12 bases. The germline CDR1 and CDR2 sequences are WNHNN and SYGVQD (reference sequence). The CDR3 is made up of 16 amino acids. Trimming cost V 3 bases and J 4 bases; bases outside gene matches: 6. The CDR3 nucleotides read TGCGCCAGCAGTGATGCCCTGACTAGCGGGAGAGAGACCCAGTACTTC. Protein: CASSDALTSGRETQYF.

The chain couples TRBV7-3 to TRBJ2-1; D ambiguous. The J call may be in error: the DNA end matches TRBJ2-7 better. Germline loops: CDR1 SGHTA, CDR2 FQGTGA. The CDR3 is 15 amino acids. CDR3 nucleotide sequence: TGTGCCAGCAGCTTAACCACGAGCTCCTACAATGAGCAGTACTTC. It codes for CASSLTTSSYNEQYF.

The V gene is TRBV2, the J gene TRBJ2-1, with 9 bases fitting TRBD2. The CDR3 spans 14 residues. Trimming took 3 bases from V and 6 from J; bases not matched to a gene: 3. Germline CDR1 SNHLY, CDR2 FYNNEI. The CDR3 loop reads CASSDSGSTNEQFF. In nucleotides, the CDR3 is TGTGCCAGCAGTGATAGCGGGAGTACCAATGAGCAGTTCTTC.

This clonotype was counted at least ten times. The genes are TRBV5-1 and TRBJ2-7; possibly TRBD1 or TRBD2 for D (7 bases each). Looked up from germline, CDR1 is SGHRS and CDR2 is YFSETQ. V lost 4 bases, J lost 6 bases, and 17 bases lay in between. The CDR3 runs 14 residues. CDR3 sequence reads: CASSGTAGRSEQYF. For the CDR3, the DNA is TGCGCCAGCAGCGGGACAGCGGGACGTTCCGAGCAGTACTTC.

This clonotype was found a few times. This CDR3 reads CASSQVRGEQYF. For the CDR3, the DNA is TGCGCCAGCAGCCAAGTCCGGGGGGAGCAGTACTTC. The chain joins TRBV4-1 to TRBJ2-7; D possibly corresponds to TRBD2 (6 bases). The CDR3 is 12 amino acids. The V end lost 1 base, the J end lost 7 bases, and 8 bases lay between the germline ends. CDR1 is MGHRA and CDR2 is YSYEKL in the germline V gene.

The chain uses TRBV20-1 and TRBJ2-7; no definite D call. The CDR3 totals 14 residues. The germline V and J ends were trimmed by 0 bases and 2 bases, with 11 bases remaining between them. Germline V gene data show CDR1 as DFQATT and CDR2 as SNEGSKA (reference sequence). CDR3 in DNA: TGCAGTGCTAGAGACTTGGGCAAACCCTACGAGCAGTACTTC. It encodes CSARDLGKPYEQYF.

About this clonotype: Germline and junction disagree at one end, which may indicate a read error. This rearrangement joins TRBV6-5 to TRBJ2-7; 9 bases align to TRBD2. The CDR3 sequence is 17 residues long. The germline V gene has CDR1 MNHEY and CDR2 SVGAGI. The CDR3 region has the DNA TGTGCCAGCAGTGACTCCTTTCGGGGACTAGCCTCCTACGAGCAGTACTTC. This gives the protein CASSDSFRGLASYEQYF.

The genes are TRBV6-2 or TRBV6-3 and TRBJ2-3, with 10 bases identical to TRBD2. Germline loops: CDR1 MNHEY, CDR2 SVGEGT. Germline trimming cut 7 bases from V and 4 bases from J; bases unmatched to any gene: 8. The CDR3 spans 15 residues. The CDR3 is CASNQLAGRADTQYF. CDR3 nucleotides: TGTGCCAGCAACCAACTAGCGGGAAGGGCAGATACGCAGTATTTT.

The chain employs TRBV5-6 and TRBJ2-3; D not resolved. The germline V gene has CDR1 SGHDT and CDR2 YYEEEE. V was pared by 4 bases and J by 4 bases, with 10 bases between. This CDR3 comprises 13 residues. The CDR3: CASSRSTADTQYF. CDR3 nucleotide sequence: TGTGCCAGCAGCCGCTCAACAGCAGATACGCAGTATTTT.